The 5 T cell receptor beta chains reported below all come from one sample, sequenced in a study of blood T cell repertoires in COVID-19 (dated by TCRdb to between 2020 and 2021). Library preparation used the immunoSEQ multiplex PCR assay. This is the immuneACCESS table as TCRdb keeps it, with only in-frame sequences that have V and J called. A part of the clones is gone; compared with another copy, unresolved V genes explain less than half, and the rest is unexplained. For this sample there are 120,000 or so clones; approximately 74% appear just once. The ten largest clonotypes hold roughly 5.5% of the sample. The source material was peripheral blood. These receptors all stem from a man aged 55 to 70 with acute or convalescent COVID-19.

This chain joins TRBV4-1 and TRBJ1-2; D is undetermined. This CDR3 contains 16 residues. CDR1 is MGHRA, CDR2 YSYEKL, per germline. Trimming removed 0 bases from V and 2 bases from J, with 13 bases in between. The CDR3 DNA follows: TGCGCCAGCAGCCAAGATGAGGGTCTAAGGAACTATGGCTACACCTTC. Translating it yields CASSQDEGLRNYGYTF.

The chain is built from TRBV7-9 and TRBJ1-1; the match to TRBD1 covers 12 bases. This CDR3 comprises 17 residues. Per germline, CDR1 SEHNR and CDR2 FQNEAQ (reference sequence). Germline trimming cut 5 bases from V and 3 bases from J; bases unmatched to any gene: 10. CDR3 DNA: TGTGCCAGCAGCACCGGGACAGGGGGCATAGGAGACACTGAAGCTTTCTTT. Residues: CASSTGTGGIGDTEAFF.

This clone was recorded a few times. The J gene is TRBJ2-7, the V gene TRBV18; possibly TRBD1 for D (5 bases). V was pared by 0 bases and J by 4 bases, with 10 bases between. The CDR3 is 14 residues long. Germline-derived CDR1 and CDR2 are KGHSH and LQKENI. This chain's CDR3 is CASSPPTDRYEQYF. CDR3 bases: TGTGCCAGCTCACCACCGACAGACCGATACGAGCAGTACTTC.

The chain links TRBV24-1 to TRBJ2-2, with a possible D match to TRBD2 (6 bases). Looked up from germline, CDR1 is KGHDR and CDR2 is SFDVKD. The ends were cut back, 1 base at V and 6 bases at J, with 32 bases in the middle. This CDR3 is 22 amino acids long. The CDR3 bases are TGTGCCACCAGTGATTTCTTGACCGGGGCAAAAACTCGCGGGGCCGGGGCCGGGGAGCTGTTTTTT. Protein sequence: CATSDFLTGAKTRGAGAGELFF.

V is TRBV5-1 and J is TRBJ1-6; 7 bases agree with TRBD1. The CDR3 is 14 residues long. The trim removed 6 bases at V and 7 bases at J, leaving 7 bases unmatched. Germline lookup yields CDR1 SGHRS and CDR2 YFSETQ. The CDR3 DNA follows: TGCGCCAGCACGGAGACAGGGAAAAATTCACCCCTCCACTTT. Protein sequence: CASTETGKNSPLHF.